These T cell receptor beta chains were read from a single sample in a study of shared clonotypes between healthy human individuals. Produced via immunoSEQ multiplex PCR; TCRdb's table is partial and in-frame only. Of some 1,600,000 clones in the sample, around 98% were seen once. The sequenced sample consisted of naive CD4+ T cells sorted from blood. These receptors originate from a man under 40 in good health. The CDR3 runs from the conserved cysteine through the conserved F or W. The order of the fields is clone size, J gene, V gene, D gene, CDR3 protein, CDR3 DNA. A D gene is named only where the DNA matches it firmly. Size values are once, few and many counts, or a class for expanded clones, and some rows have none.

size: .
J: TRBJ2-1
V: TRBV5-1
D: .
CDR3: CASSLGDNEQFF
DNA: TGCGCCAGCAGCTTGGGAGATAATGAGCAGTTCTTC

size: .
J: TRBJ2-7
V: TRBV28
D: TRBD1
CDR3: CASSRPDRFRHYEQYF
DNA: TGTGCCAGCAGCCGACCGGACAGGTTCAGACACTACGAGCAGTACTTC

size: .
J: TRBJ2-4
V: TRBV28
D: .
CDR3: CASSLWERAKNIQYF
DNA: TGTGCCAGCAGTTTATGGGAGAGGGCCAAAAACATTCAGTACTTC

size: .
J: TRBJ2-2
V: TRBV18
D: .
CDR3: CASSPPGRVGSGELFF
DNA: TGTGCCAGCTCACCACCAGGGAGAGTCGGCTCCGGGGAGCTGTTTTTT

size: .
J: TRBJ2-2
V: TRBV9
D: TRBD1
CDR3: CASGQGSPAGELFF
DNA: TGTGCCAGCGGACAGGGATCACCGGCCGGGGAGCTGTTTTTT

size: .
J: TRBJ2-2
V: TRBV5-1
D: TRBD1
CDR3: CASSRDRNTGELFF
DNA: TGCGCCAGCAGCAGGGACAGGAACACCGGGGAGCTGTTTTTT

size: .
J: TRBJ1-5
V: TRBV28
D: .
CDR3: CASSLLTGPQHF
DNA: TGTGCCAGCAGTTTGTTGACAGGTCCCCAGCATTTT

size: .
J: TRBJ1-5
V: TRBV7-2
D: .
CDR3: CASSWEVSNQPQHF
DNA: TGTGCCAGCAGCTGGGAGGTCTCCAATCAGCCCCAGCATTTT

size: .
J: TRBJ2-7
V: TRBV6-5
D: TRBD2
CDR3: CASSYSSSGRAHEQYF
DNA: TGTGCCAGCAGTTACTCCTCTAGCGGGAGGGCCCACGAGCAGTACTTC

size: .
J: TRBJ1-1
V: TRBV30
D: .
CDR3: CAWRAAKAFF
DNA: TGTGCCTGGAGGGCGGCTAAAGCTTTCTTT

size: .
J: TRBJ2-5
V: TRBV7-9
D: .
CDR3: CASSLDGRETQYF
DNA: TGTGCCAGCAGCCTTGACGGCAGAGAGACCCAGTACTTC

size: .
J: TRBJ1-5
V: TRBV7-9
D: TRBD1
CDR3: CASSLVQGAGNQPQHF
DNA: TGTGCCAGCAGCTTAGTCCAGGGGGCAGGAAATCAGCCCCAGCATTTT

size: .
J: TRBJ2-3
V: TRBV7-6
D: TRBD1
CDR3: CASSTGTGVADTQYF
DNA: TGTGCCAGCAGCACCGGGACAGGGGTCGCAGATACGCAGTATTTT

size: .
J: TRBJ1-1
V: TRBV29-1
D: .
CDR3: CSVGIRGDTEAFF
DNA: TGCAGCGTGGGGATTCGGGGAGACACTGAAGCTTTCTTT

size: .
J: TRBJ1-2
V: TRBV6-1
D: TRBD1
CDR3: CASSSDRAWGGYTF
DNA: TGTGCCAGCAGCTCCGACAGGGCCTGGGGCGGCTACACCTTC

size: .
J: TRBJ2-7
V: TRBV25-1
D: TRBD2
CDR3: CASENSGRSSYEQYF
DNA: TGTGCCAGCGAAAATAGCGGGAGGAGCTCCTACGAGCAGTACTTC

size: .
J: TRBJ2-7
V: TRBV6-1
D: .
CDR3: CASRGSGSYEQYF
DNA: TGTGCCAGCAGGGGATCCGGTTCCTACGAGCAGTACTTC

size: .
J: TRBJ2-7
V: TRBV2
D: .
CDR3: CASIAAHSSYEQYF
DNA: TGTGCCAGCATAGCGGCACATAGCTCCTACGAGCAGTACTTC

size: .
J: TRBJ2-5
V: TRBV9
D: TRBD2
CDR3: CASSVLPLAGQETQYF
DNA: TGTGCCAGCAGCGTACTTCCCCTAGCGGGGCAAGAGACCCAGTACTTC

size: .
J: TRBJ2-7
V: TRBV5-1
D: .
CDR3: CASSLDPGYDEQYF
DNA: TGCGCCAGCAGCTTGGATCCTGGGTACGACGAGCAGTACTTC

size: .
J: TRBJ1-4
V: TRBV27
D: .
CDR3: CASSPGHSRGEKLFF
DNA: TGTGCCAGCAGTCCTGGACACTCCAGGGGTGAAAAACTGTTTTTT

size: .
J: TRBJ1-5
V: TRBV28
D: TRBD1
CDR3: CASSSPDRVNQPQHF
DNA: TGTGCCAGCAGTTCCCCGGACAGGGTTAATCAGCCCCAGCATTTT

size: .
J: TRBJ2-7
V: TRBV10-3
D: .
CDR3: CAIRNQGSLLSYEQYF
DNA: TGTGCCATCAGGAACCAGGGGTCCCTCCTCTCCTACGAGCAGTACTTC

size: .
J: TRBJ1-1
V: TRBV19
D: TRBD1
CDR3: CASNRQGVGKAFF
DNA: TGTGCCAGTAACCGACAGGGGGTAGGGAAAGCTTTCTTT

size: .
J: TRBJ2-3
V: TRBV7-9
D: .
CDR3: CASSLALGQLEKDTQYF
DNA: TGTGCCAGCAGCTTAGCGCTCGGACAGCTAGAGAAAGATACGCAGTATTTT

size: .
J: TRBJ1-5
V: TRBV5-8
D: .
CDR3: CASSLEGLGHGQPQHF
DNA: TGTGCCAGCAGCTTGGAAGGGTTGGGTCACGGTCAGCCCCAGCATTTT

size: .
J: TRBJ1-2
V: TRBV28
D: .
CDR3: CASRRYGYTF
DNA: TGTGCCAGCAGGAGGTATGGCTACACCTTC

size: once
J: TRBJ2-2
V: TRBV11-3
D: .
CDR3: CASSPPAGTGELFF
DNA: TGTGCCAGCAGCCCGCCGGCCGGCACCGGGGAGCTGTTTTTT

size: .
J: TRBJ2-7
V: TRBV7-8
D: .
CDR3: CASSPSGGPREQYF
DNA: TGTGCCAGCAGCCCCTCGGGCGGGCCTCGGGAGCAGTACTTC

size: .
J: TRBJ2-5
V: TRBV4-1
D: TRBD2
CDR3: CASSQDGRGEGETQYF
DNA: TGCGCCAGCAGCCAAGACGGCCGGGGGGAGGGTGAGACCCAGTACTTC

size: .
J: TRBJ2-7
V: TRBV9
D: .
CDR3: CASSAEQGFYEQYF
DNA: TGTGCCAGCAGCGCCGAGCAGGGGTTCTACGAGCAGTACTTC

size: .
J: TRBJ1-1
V: TRBV6-6
D: .
CDR3: CASSYSPLGTEAFF
DNA: TGTGCCAGCAGTTACTCACCCCTAGGGACTGAAGCTTTCTTT

size: .
J: TRBJ2-1
V: TRBV15
D: .
CDR3: CATSVLVRNEQFF
DNA: TGTGCCACCAGCGTCTTGGTTCGCAATGAGCAGTTCTTC

size: .
J: TRBJ2-1
V: TRBV30
D: TRBD2
CDR3: CAWEQGLALHNEQFF
DNA: TGTGCCTGGGAACAGGGACTAGCATTACACAATGAGCAGTTCTTC

size: .
J: TRBJ2-5
V: TRBV5-4
D: .
CDR3: CASSSKGGETQYF
DNA: TGTGCCAGCAGCTCCAAGGGGGGGGAGACCCAGTACTTC

size: .
J: TRBJ2-1
V: TRBV7-2
D: TRBD2
CDR3: CASSRTSGGYNEQFF
DNA: TGTGCCAGCAGCCGGACTAGCGGGGGGTACAATGAGCAGTTCTTC

size: .
J: TRBJ1-5
V: TRBV5-1
D: TRBD1
CDR3: CASSLVPGGEYQPQHF
DNA: TGCGCCAGCAGCTTGGTGCCAGGGGGGGAGTATCAGCCCCAGCATTTT

size: .
J: TRBJ2-7
V: TRBV6-5
D: TRBD1
CDR3: CASSYYTGQGSYEQYF
DNA: TGTGCCAGCAGTTACTACACGGGACAGGGCTCCTACGAGCAGTACTTC

size: .
J: TRBJ2-5
V: TRBV10-3
D: .
CDR3: CAISEVRVLETQYF
DNA: TGTGCCATCAGTGAAGTACGGGTGTTGGAGACCCAGTACTTC

size: .
J: TRBJ2-1
V: TRBV28
D: .
CDR3: CASRGGDGNEQFF
DNA: TGTGCCAGCAGAGGGGGAGATGGCAATGAGCAGTTCTTC

size: .
J: TRBJ2-1
V: TRBV5-1
D: .
CDR3: CASSNTGGSVNNEQFF
DNA: TGCGCCAGCAGCAACACCGGAGGTAGCGTAAACAATGAGCAGTTCTTC

size: .
J: TRBJ2-1
V: TRBV18
D: .
CDR3: CASSLSQGASSYNEQFF
DNA: TGTGCCAGCTCATTATCACAGGGAGCCAGCTCCTACAATGAGCAGTTCTTC